The next 20 T cell receptor beta chains were all read from a single sample in a study of memory CD4+ T cells and cytomegalovirus serostatus. Generated by immunoSEQ multiplex PCR, the TCRdb table keeps only in-frame clones and is missing some. The top ten clones hold about 3.6% of a sample with about 100,000 clones, about 80% of them seen once. Single viable CD3+CD4+CD8-CD45RO+ cells were sorted as the memory CD4+ T cells. Sequencing input: memory CD4+ T cells from blood. These receptors originate from an adult in good health and CMV-seropositive.

The rearrangement links TRBV18 to TRBJ2-5, with TRBD1 as a possible D gene (5 bases). Trimming stripped 3 bases from V and 4 bases from J, with 15 bases between. Germline CDR1 is KGHSH and CDR2 is LQKENI. This CDR3 spans 15 amino acids. The CDR3 DNA is TGTGCCAGCTCACCGGTCACAGGTGGCGGAGAGACCCAGTACTTC. Protein product: CASSPVTGGGETQYF.

The chain recombines TRBV7-2 with TRBJ1-2; 12 nucleotides agree with TRBD1. J lost 4 bases, V lost 5 bases, and 5 bases had no gene match. The CDR3 runs to 15 residues. Germline values: CDR1 SGHTA, CDR2 FQGNSA. CDR3 DNA sequence: TGTGCCAGCAGCCCCGGGACAGGGGGCGTCTATGGCTACACCTTC. Its protein product is CASSPGTGGVYGYTF.

V gene TRBV4-3 combines with J gene TRBJ2-5, with a weak D call TRBD2 (5 bases). The CDR3 extends over 13 amino acids. V lost 0 bases and J lost 5, with 7 bases in between. Germline CDR1 reads LGHNA; CDR2 reads YSLEER. The CDR3 nucleotides read TGCGCCAGCAGCCAAGAGAGGGCGGAGACCCAGTACTTC. It specifies CASSQERAETQYF.

The gene calls are TRBV7-2 and TRBJ2-5; D may be TRBD2 (5 bases). Trimming stripped 7 bases from V and 2 bases from J, with 11 bases between. The germline gives CDR1 SGHTA, CDR2 FQGNSA. This CDR3 is 13 amino acids long. The CDR3 DNA reads as TGTGCCAGCACCCCGGGATTACAAGAGACCCAGTACTTC. Translated, it gives CASTPGLQETQYF.

This chain's CDR3 is CASSQLEQGHEQYF. The CDR3 region has the DNA TGTGCCAGCTCACAGTTAGAACAGGGCCACGAGCAGTACTTC. This rearrangement joins TRBV18 to TRBJ2-7; D may be TRBD1 (6 bases). The germline V and J ends were trimmed by 4 bases and 5 bases, with 15 bases remaining between them. This CDR3 has 14 residues. From germline, CDR1 is KGHSH and CDR2 LQKENI.

The rearrangement links TRBV28 to TRBJ1-5; D possibly corresponds to TRBD1 (5 bases). The CDR3 has 12 residues. Germline lookup yields CDR1 MDHEN and CDR2 SYDVKM. V lost 5 bases to trimming and J lost 7 bases, with 9 bases between them. The CDR3 nucleotides read TGTGCCAGCAGTCTCTACAGGCAGCCCCAGCATTTT. Translation: CASSLYRQPQHF.

J is TRBJ2-4 and V is TRBV29-1; 13 positions agree with TRBD2. This CDR3 has 14 amino acids. The V gene end was trimmed by 7 bases and the J gene end by 5 bases; junction bases not matched to a gene: 5. Germline CDR1 is SQVTM and CDR2 is ANQGSEA. The CDR3 DNA reads as TGCAGCGCCTCTGGGACTAGCGGGGAAAACATTCAGTACTTC. This encodes CSASGTSGENIQYF.

The J gene is TRBJ2-1, the V gene TRBV7-9; tentatively, D is TRBD2 (5 bases). The germline gives CDR1 SEHNR, CDR2 FQNEAQ (reference sequence). The CDR3 runs to 15 residues. Trimming stripped 5 bases from V and 2 bases from J, with 13 bases between. The CDR3 sequence is CASSPPGNAYNEQFF. The CDR3 DNA is TGTGCCAGCAGCCCCCCGGGGAATGCCTACAATGAGCAGTTCTTC.

The rearrangement links TRBV30 to TRBJ1-2; D is unclear. Germline V gene sequence: CDR1 GTSNPN, CDR2 SVGIG (reference sequence). V was clipped by 4 bases and J by 8 bases, with 17 bases between them. The CDR3 totals 13 residues. The CDR3, as DNA: TGTGCCTGGACTCTGCTTAGGGCGAGCGGCTACACCTTC. Translation gives CAWTLLRASGYTF.

The chain couples TRBV9 to TRBJ2-5, with D perhaps being TRBD1 or TRBD2 (6 bases each). The CDR3 consists of 14 residues. CDR1 is SGDLS, CDR2 YYNGEE, per germline. The ends were cut back, 0 bases at V and 3 bases at J, with 9 bases in the middle. The DNA for the CDR3 is TGTGCCAGCAGCGTAGGGGGGGCTGAAGAGACCCAGTACTTC. Amino acid sequence: CASSVGGAEETQYF. Complete variable domain (other parts from reference TRBV9 and TRBJ2-5): DSGVTQTPKHLITATGQRVTLRCSPRSGDLSVYWYQQSLDQGLQFLIQYYNGEERAKGNILERFSAQQFPDLHSELNLSSLELGDSALYFCASSVGGAEETQYFGPGTRLLVL.

The chain combines TRBV11-1 with TRBJ2-3; 13 bases match TRBD2. Trimming took 5 bases from V and 2 from J; bases not matched to a gene: 4. Germline CDR1 reads SGHAT; CDR2 reads FQDESV (reference sequence). This CDR3 has 16 residues. CDR3 amino acids: CASSLGLAGLTDTQYF. CDR3 nucleotide sequence: TGTGCCAGCAGCCTGGGACTAGCGGGACTCACAGATACGCAGTATTTT.

The chain carries TRBV11-2 and TRBJ1-1; unclear D gene. Germline loops: CDR1 SGHAT, CDR2 FQNNGV. The CDR3 runs to 13 residues. Trimming pared 0 bases from V and 9 bases from J, leaving 11 bases between. The CDR3 coding sequence is TGTGCCAGCAGCTTAGATCTGGCAAACCAAGCTTTCTTT. Encoded protein: CASSLDLANQAFF.

This clone was detected once. V is TRBV28 and J is TRBJ1-4; possible D gene TRBD1, 6 bases. The V end was cut by 5 bases, the J end by 2 bases, with 15 bases between. The CDR3 totals 16 residues. The germline V gene has CDR1 MDHEN and CDR2 SYDVKM. CDR3 sequence (DNA): TGTGCCAGCAGTAATCCAGGGGAGGAGACTAATGAAAAACTGTTTTTT. Amino acid sequence: CASSNPGEETNEKLFF. Full variable domain (outside the CDR3, taken from reference TRBV28 and TRBJ1-4): DVKVTQSSRYLVKRTGEKVFLECVQDMDHENMFWYRQDPGLGLRLIYFSYDVKMKEKGDIPEGYSVSREKKERFSLILESASTNQTSMYLCASSNPGEETNEKLFFGSGTQLSVL.

The CDR3 spells CASSLVARVNGYTF. The DNA for the CDR3 is TGTGCCAGCAGTTTAGTCGCAAGGGTGAATGGCTACACCTTC. The chain recombines TRBV28 with TRBJ1-2; no reliable D call. Germline V gene sequence: CDR1 MDHEN, CDR2 SYDVKM. V dropped 2 bases and J dropped 6 bases, with 13 bases sitting between them. This CDR3 has 14 residues.

The genes are TRBV28 and TRBJ2-7; tentative D call: TRBD1 (6 bases). The CDR3 has 14 amino acids. The V end lost 5 bases, the J end lost 6 bases, and 17 bases lay between the germline ends. Germline assignment: CDR1 MDHEN and CDR2 SYDVKM. The CDR3 DNA sequence: TGTGCCAGCAGTAAGACAGGAACTTTAAGCGAGCAGTACTTC. Translating it yields CASSKTGTLSEQYF. Supplemented by reference TRBV28 and TRBJ2-7, the full variable domain reads DVKVTQSSRYLVKRTGEKVFLECVQDMDHENMFWYRQDPGLGLRLIYFSYDVKMKEKGDIPEGYSVSREKKERFSLILESASTNQTSMYLCASSKTGTLSEQYFGPGTRLTVT.

The V and J genes are TRBV27 and TRBJ1-1; possible D gene TRBD1, 6 bases. This CDR3 is built from 15 residues. Germline CDR1 reads MNHEY; CDR2 reads SMNVEV (reference sequence). V was cut by 5 bases and J by 2 bases, with 15 bases left in between. The CDR3 reads CASSLFGQINTEAFF. The DNA of the CDR3 is TGTGCCAGCAGTCTATTCGGACAGATAAACACTGAAGCTTTCTTT.

This clone came up a few times. CDR3: CASSQDYSLSNQPQHF. CDR3 DNA sequence: TGTGCCAGCAGCCAAGATTACAGCCTTAGCAATCAGCCCCAGCATTTT. The chain carries TRBV4-2 and TRBJ1-5, with no clear D. Per the germline V gene, CDR1 is LGHNA and CDR2 is YNFKEQ. Trimming removed 0 bases from V and 0 bases from J, with 9 bases in between. The CDR3 has 16 amino acids.

This clone was observed a handful of times. V usage is TRBV10-3 and J usage is TRBJ2-3, with D possibly matching TRBD2 (5 bases). The CDR3 consists of 13 residues. CDR1 is ENHRY and CDR2 is SYGVKD in the germline V gene. The V end lost 8 bases, the J end lost 2 bases, and 11 bases lay between the germline ends. The DNA of the CDR3 is TGTGCCATCGGAGGTCAGGCCACAGATACGCAGTATTTT. Protein product: CAIGGQATDTQYF.

The chain recombines TRBV27 with TRBJ2-2, with D hard to call. Germline V CDR1 and CDR2: MNHEY, SMNVEV (reference sequence). V lost 4 bases to trimming and J lost 6 bases, with 9 bases between them. The CDR3 is 13 residues long. The CDR3 reads CASSYLAAGELFF. The CDR3 DNA is TGTGCCAGCAGTTATCTTGCGGCCGGGGAGCTGTTTTTT.

The rearrangement links TRBV27 to TRBJ2-7; a possible D gene is TRBD1 (5 bases). Per the germline V gene, CDR1 is MNHEY and CDR2 is SMNVEV (reference sequence). The ends were cut back, 2 bases at V and 6 bases at J, with 14 bases in the middle. The CDR3 totals 14 residues. The DNA for the CDR3 is TGTGCCAGCAGTTTAACAGGTACGGCTCTCGAGCAGTACTTC. It yields the protein CASSLTGTALEQYF.